Following are 10 T cell receptor beta chains from one sample sequenced in a study of cytomegalovirus exposure and HLA in healthy donors. The PCR was carried out with 60 Vbeta primers and 13 Jbeta primers. Measured with immunoSEQ multiplex PCR; TCRdb has only the in-frame clones, and not every one. The table includes 100,000 to 150,000 clones, around 84% detected once. The specimen sequenced was PBMCs. These receptors originate from a man aged 45-65 years in good health and CMV-seronegative.

V usage is TRBV18 and J usage is TRBJ1-5, with TRBD1 matching 9 bases. The J segment lost 7 bases and the V segment lost 6 bases, leaving 13 bases of the junction unmatched. The CDR3 extends over 16 amino acids. CDR1 and CDR2 (germline): KGHSH, LQKENI. As DNA, the CDR3 is TGTGCCAGCTCCCTCAGTCCCGGGACAGGGTACCAGCCCCAGCATTTT. It translates to CASSLSPGTGYQPQHF. The full variable domain, rest sourced from reference TRBV18 and TRBJ1-5, is NAGVMQNPRHLVRRRGQEARLRCSPMKGHSHVYWYRQLPEEGLKFMVYLQKENIIDESGMPKERFSAEFPKEGPSILRIQQVVRGDSAAYFCASSLSPGTGYQPQHFGDGTRLSIL.

DNA of the CDR3: TGCAGCGTTGAGGGACAGGGTAATCAGCCCCAGCATTTT. Protein sequence: CSVEGQGNQPQHF. The rearrangement joins TRBV29-1 to TRBJ1-5, with TRBD1 matching over 9 bases. CDR3 length: 13 residues. In germline, CDR1 is SQVTM, CDR2 ANQGSEA. V shed 3 bases and J 4 bases; nucleotides not matched to a gene: 1.

The rearrangement joins TRBV2 to TRBJ1-2; D may be TRBD1 (5 bases). Germline V CDR1 and CDR2: SNHLY, FYNNEI. The V gene lost 1 base and the J gene lost 4 bases, with 10 bases spanning the gap. This CDR3 comprises 14 residues. CDR3 nucleotides: TGTGCCAGCAGTGAAGAGACAGAACTCTATGGCTACACCTTC. Its translation is CASSEETELYGYTF.

This chain uses TRBV6-5 with TRBJ1-2, with D maybe TRBD1 (6 bases). V shed 0 bases and J shed 5 bases, with 13 bases lying between them. Germline CDR1 MNHEY, CDR2 SVGAGI. The CDR3 spans 15 residues. This chain's CDR3 is CASSYSNRVGYGYTF. The CDR3 DNA reads TGTGCCAGCAGTTACTCTAACAGGGTTGGGTATGGCTACACCTTC.

The table lists this clone with a few counts. This chain connects TRBV7-8 to TRBJ2-7; 7 nucleotides match TRBD2. The CDR3 is 16 residues long. V gave up 2 bases and J gave up 4 bases; unmatched junction bases: 11. The germline V gene encodes CDR1 SGHVS and CDR2 FQNEAQ. The CDR3 is CASSLSRLREGYEQYF. The DNA of the CDR3 is TGTGCCAGCAGCTTATCCAGACTCAGGGAGGGGTACGAGCAGTACTTC. Full variable domain (remainder filled in from reference TRBV7-8 and TRBJ2-7): GAGVSQSPRYKVAKRGQDVALRCDPISGHVSLFWYQQALGQGPEFLTYFQNEAQLDKSGLPSDRFFAERPEGSVSTLKIQRTQQEDSAVYLCASSLSRLREGYEQYFGPGTRLTVT.

V gene TRBV5-5 combines with J gene TRBJ2-2, with TRBD1 as a possible D gene (6 bases). The V and J ends lost 4 bases and 0 bases respectively, with 13 bases between them. Germline lookup yields CDR1 SGHKS and CDR2 YYEKEE (reference sequence). The CDR3 covers 16 residues. The CDR3 sequence is CASSRQQGSNTGELFF. CDR3 sequence (DNA): TGTGCCAGCAGCCGGCAACAGGGTTCGAACACCGGGGAGCTGTTTTTT.

The rearrangement links TRBV30 to TRBJ1-1; 8 nucleotides agree with TRBD1. V trimming: 2 bases; J trimming: 2 bases; junction bases outside the gene matches: 10. CDR1 and CDR2 from the germline V gene are GTSNPN and SVGIG (reference sequence). The CDR3 consists of 16 residues. The CDR3 DNA sequence: TGTGCCTGGAGTCCAGCTGGACAGGGATACAACACTGAAGCTTTCTTT. Amino acids: CAWSPAGQGYNTEAFF.

The chain has TRBV2 and TRBJ1-2; 8 bases match TRBD1. Trimming removed 7 bases from V and 2 bases from J; junction bases left unmatched: 6. This CDR3 region has 14 residues. Germline values: CDR1 SNHLY, CDR2 FYNNEI. Written as DNA, the CDR3 is TGTGCCAGCACGAGACAGGGGACAAACTATGGCTACACCTTC. Protein sequence: CASTRQGTNYGYTF.

This rearrangement joins TRBV19 to TRBJ2-5; D is possibly TRBD1 (6 bases). The CDR3 length is 14 residues. CDR1 and CDR2 (germline): LNHDA, SQIVND (reference sequence). V dropped 3 bases and J dropped 5 bases, with 13 bases sitting between them. The CDR3 sequence: CASSIPGVAETQYF. CDR3 nucleotide sequence: TGTGCCAGTAGTATCCCAGGGGTGGCGGAGACCCAGTACTTC.

This clone was counted only a few times. The chain links TRBV6-1 to TRBJ1-4; 7 nucleotides agree with TRBD1. Trimming at V came to 4 bases and at J to 3 bases, leaving 2 bases not matched to a gene. The CDR3 is 14 residues long. Germline lookup yields CDR1 MNHNS and CDR2 SASEGT. The CDR3 region is CASSVTGPNEKLFF. The CDR3 DNA follows: TGTGCCAGCAGTGTGACAGGGCCTAATGAAAAACTGTTTTTT.